This TCR beta chain appears in the sequencing data of a study of T-cell memory formation after mild COVID-19. This CDR3 is built from 13 residues. Deletions cut 1 base from V and 3 bases from J, with 7 bases between. Per the germline V gene, CDR1 is GTSNPN and CDR2 is SVGIG (reference sequence). Concerning this clonotype: The antigen is not known.

TCR alpha and TCR beta cDNA libraries carrying sample barcodes and UMIs came from 5'RACE with constant-segment primers. MiXCR was run by TCRdb on the 5' RACE reads, yielding one entry per CDR3 protein. The profile shows about 320,000 distinct CDR3 sequences, 14% of them singletons. Study-level points and caveats: Memory sampled before infection contained some responding clones, suggesting cross-reactive memory joined. Largely, contracting CD4+ clones fell within CM and EM, and contracting CD8+ clones within EMRA.

The chain recombines TRBV30 with TRBJ1-5; the D gene is possibly TRBD1 (5 bases). The TCR sequence derives from a man aged 18-30 years who had mild COVID-19 (a few samples of this study predate the infection). Cell type and time point are not known. Sequences were obtained from PBMCs or a T cell subset sorted from them (not recorded which). The CDR3 loop reads CAWSGTFNQPQHF. CDR3 nucleotide sequence: TGTGCCTGGAGTGGGACATTCAATCAGCCCCAGCATTTT.